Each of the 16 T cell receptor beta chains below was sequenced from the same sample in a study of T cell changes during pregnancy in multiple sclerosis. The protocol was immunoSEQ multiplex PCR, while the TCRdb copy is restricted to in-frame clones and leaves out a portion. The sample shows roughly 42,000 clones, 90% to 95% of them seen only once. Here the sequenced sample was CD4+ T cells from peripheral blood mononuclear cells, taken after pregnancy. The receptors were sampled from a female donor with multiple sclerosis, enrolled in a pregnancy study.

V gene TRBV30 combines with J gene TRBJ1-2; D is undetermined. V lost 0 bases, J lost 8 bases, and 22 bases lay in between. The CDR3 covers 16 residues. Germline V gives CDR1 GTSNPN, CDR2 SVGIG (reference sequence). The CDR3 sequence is CAWSVYVSGRGRGYTF. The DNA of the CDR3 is TGTGCCTGGAGTGTTTATGTGTCAGGCCGGGGTAGAGGCTACACCTTC.

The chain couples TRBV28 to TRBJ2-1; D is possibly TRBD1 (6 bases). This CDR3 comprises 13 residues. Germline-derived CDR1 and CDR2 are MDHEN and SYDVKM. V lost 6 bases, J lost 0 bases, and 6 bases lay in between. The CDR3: CASRQGSYNEQFF. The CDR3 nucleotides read TGTGCCAGCAGACAGGGCTCCTACAATGAGCAGTTCTTC. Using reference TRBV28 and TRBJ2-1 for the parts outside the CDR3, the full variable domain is DVKVTQSSRYLVKRTGEKVFLECVQDMDHENMFWYRQDPGLGLRLIYFSYDVKMKEKGDIPEGYSVSREKKERFSLILESASTNQTSMYLCASRQGSYNEQFFGPGTRLTVL.

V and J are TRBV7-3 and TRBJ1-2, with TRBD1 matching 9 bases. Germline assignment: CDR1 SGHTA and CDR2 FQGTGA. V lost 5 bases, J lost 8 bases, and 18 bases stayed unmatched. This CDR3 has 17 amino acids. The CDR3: CASSTTGQGHPQEGYTF. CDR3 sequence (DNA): TGTGCCAGCAGCACCACGGGACAGGGACACCCCCAGGAAGGCTACACCTTC.

Written as DNA, the CDR3 is TGTGCCAGCAGTTATTCGGGCAGGGTGAAATACAATGAGCAGTTCTTC. It translates to CASSYSGRVKYNEQFF. The genes are TRBV6-9 and TRBJ2-1, with a tentative D call TRBD1 (5 bases). Looked up from germline, CDR1 is MNHGY and CDR2 is SVAAGI. V lost 0 bases to trimming and J lost 4 bases, with 13 bases between them. The length of the CDR3 is 16 residues.

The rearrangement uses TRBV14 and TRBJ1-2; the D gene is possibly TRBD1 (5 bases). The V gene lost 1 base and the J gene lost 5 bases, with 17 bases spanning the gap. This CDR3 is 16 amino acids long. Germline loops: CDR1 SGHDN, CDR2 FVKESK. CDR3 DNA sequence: TGTGCCAGCAGCCAAGTATCGCAGGGTGATAGGTATGGCTACACCTTC. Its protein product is CASSQVSQGDRYGYTF.

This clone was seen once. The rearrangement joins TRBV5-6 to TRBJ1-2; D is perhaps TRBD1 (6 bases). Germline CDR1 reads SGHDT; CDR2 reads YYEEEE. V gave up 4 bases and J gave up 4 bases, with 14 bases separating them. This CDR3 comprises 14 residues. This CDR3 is CASSAGGVPYGYTF. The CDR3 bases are TGTGCCAGCAGCGCGGGGGGCGTTCCCTATGGCTACACCTTC.

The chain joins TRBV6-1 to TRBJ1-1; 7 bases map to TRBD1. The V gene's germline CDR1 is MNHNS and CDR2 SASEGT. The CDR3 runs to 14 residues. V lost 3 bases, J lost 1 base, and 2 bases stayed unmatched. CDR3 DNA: TGTGCCAGCAGTGATTGGACAGGGAACACTGAAGCTTTCTTT. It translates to CASSDWTGNTEAFF.

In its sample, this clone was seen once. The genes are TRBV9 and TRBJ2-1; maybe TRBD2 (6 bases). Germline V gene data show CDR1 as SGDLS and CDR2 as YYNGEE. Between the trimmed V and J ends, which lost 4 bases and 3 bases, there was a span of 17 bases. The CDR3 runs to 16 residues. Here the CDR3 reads CASSLRGLGGYNEQFF. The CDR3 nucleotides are TGTGCCAGCAGCCTTAGAGGACTCGGGGGCTACAATGAGCAGTTCTTC.

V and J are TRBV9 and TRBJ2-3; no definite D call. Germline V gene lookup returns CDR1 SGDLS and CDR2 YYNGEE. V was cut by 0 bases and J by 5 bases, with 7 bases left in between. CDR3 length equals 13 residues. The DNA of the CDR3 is TGTGCCAGCAGCGTAGTCGCAGGAGATACGCAGTATTTT. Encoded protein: CASSVVAGDTQYF.

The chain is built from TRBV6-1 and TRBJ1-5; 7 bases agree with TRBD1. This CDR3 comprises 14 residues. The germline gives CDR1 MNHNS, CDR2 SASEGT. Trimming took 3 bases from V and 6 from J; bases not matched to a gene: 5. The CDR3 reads CASSEAQGGQPQHF. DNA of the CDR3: TGTGCCAGCAGTGAGGCCCAGGGGGGTCAGCCCCAGCATTTT.

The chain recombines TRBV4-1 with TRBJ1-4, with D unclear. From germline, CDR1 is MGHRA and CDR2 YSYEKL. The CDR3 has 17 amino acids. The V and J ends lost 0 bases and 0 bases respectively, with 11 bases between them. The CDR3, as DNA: TGCGCCAGCAGCCAAGATCCGACACCTGCAACTAATGAAAAACTGTTTTTT. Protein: CASSQDPTPATNEKLFF.

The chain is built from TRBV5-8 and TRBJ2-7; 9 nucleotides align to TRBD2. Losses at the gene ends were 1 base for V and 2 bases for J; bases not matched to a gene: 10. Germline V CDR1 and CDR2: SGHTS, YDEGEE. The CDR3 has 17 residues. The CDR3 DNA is TGTGCCAGCAGCTTGTACTCTAGGACTAGCGCTACCTACGAGCAGTACTTC. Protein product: CASSLYSRTSATYEQYF.

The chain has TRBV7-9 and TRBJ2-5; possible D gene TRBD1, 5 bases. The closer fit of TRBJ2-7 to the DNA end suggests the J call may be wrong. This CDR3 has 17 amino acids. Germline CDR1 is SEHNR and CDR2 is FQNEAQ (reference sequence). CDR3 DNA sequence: TGTGCCAGCAGCTTATTCGGTCAGGGCCCTCGAACCTACGAGCAGTACTTC. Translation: CASSLFGQGPRTYEQYF.

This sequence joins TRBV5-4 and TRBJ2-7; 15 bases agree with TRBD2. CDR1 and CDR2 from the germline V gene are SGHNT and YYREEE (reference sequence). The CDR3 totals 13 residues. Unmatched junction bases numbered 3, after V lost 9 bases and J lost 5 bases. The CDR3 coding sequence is TGTGCCATGGGACTAGCGGGGGGTGACGAGCAGTACTTC. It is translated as CAMGLAGGDEQYF.

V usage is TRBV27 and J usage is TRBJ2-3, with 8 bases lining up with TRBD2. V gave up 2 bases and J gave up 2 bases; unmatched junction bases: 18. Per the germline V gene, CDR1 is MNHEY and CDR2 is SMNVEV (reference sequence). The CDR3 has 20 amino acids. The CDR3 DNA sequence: TGTGCCAGCAGTTTAACGACACCAACCCGGAGGACTAGCAACACAGATACGCAGTATTTT. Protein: CASSLTTPTRRTSNTDTQYF.

CDR3 sequence (DNA): TGTGCCAGCTCACCACTGGTTGAGTCCGGAGCTTTCTTT. It yields the protein CASSPLVESGAFF. The chain recombines TRBV18 with TRBJ1-1; D is unresolved. The V gene lost 1 base and the J gene lost 10 bases, with 13 bases spanning the gap. CDR1 is KGHSH and CDR2 is LQKENI in the germline V gene. The CDR3 covers 13 residues.